Listed below are T cell receptor beta chains from one sample, sequenced in a study of human T cells and chemical hapten exposure. TCRdb recomputed calls from the RACE reads with MiXCR, one row per CDR3 protein. The table records roughly 250,000 distinct CDR3 sequences, about 9.4% of them present only once. Material: whole blood, obtained in connection with sensitization to the hapten diphenylcyclopropenone (DPC). These TCRs come from a woman aged 40 to 55 with alopecia areata. Some clones in this sample may be carry-over from other donors' samples. Each CDR3 is given without its conserved first and last residue. Each record gives: J gene, CDR3 length, V gene, CDR3 protein.

TRBJ2-7	9	TRBV28	ATTSVYEQY
TRBJ2-1	13	TRBV27	ASSLWGGGTNEQF
TRBJ2-5	12	TRBV12-3/TRBV12-4	ASRPSSGPGTQY
TRBJ1-2	13	TRBV5-1	ASSLAPSGNYGYT
TRBJ2-2	11	TRBV20-1	SARDSGPGELF
TRBJ2-7	13	TRBV28	ASRTGTGVVGEQY
TRBJ2-2	15	TRBV7-8	ASSSDFGLAGTGELF
TRBJ2-7	13	TRBV6-5	ASSYSYRGTHEQY
TRBJ2-7	14	TRBV28	ASSLGSAGDSYEQY
TRBJ1-4	12	TRBV29-1	SVRGVRDDEKLF
TRBJ1-1	11	TRBV27	ASRDGLNTEAF
TRBJ2-4	11	TRBV2	ASSPLAKNIQY
TRBJ1-1	12	TRBV6-1	ASSEAVEGGEAF
TRBJ2-7	13	TRBV7-3	ASSLTSAGPYEQY
TRBJ1-3	13	TRBV6-5	ASSFDDSSGNTIY
TRBJ2-2	14	TRBV20-1	SARGLAGQRTGELF
TRBJ2-5	12	TRBV24-1	ATSDPGSLETQY
TRBJ1-2	12	TRBV2	ASSESGSVYGYT
TRBJ2-1	12	TRBV27	ASILLAGGNEQF
TRBJ2-1	13	TRBV28	ASIPRRGSYNEQF
TRBJ2-5	13	TRBV5-1	ASSPAADYQETQY
TRBJ2-5	8	TRBV29-1	SAGQETQY
TRBJ1-1	12	TRBV12-3/TRBV12-4	ASRRGTSNTEAF
TRBJ2-7	12	TRBV28	ASIPLGREYEQY
TRBJ2-7	11	TRBV28	ASTSGTIHEQY
TRBJ2-1	11	TRBV7-9	ASREQGAQVQF
TRBJ2-3	14	TRBV7-2	ASSLAWRGGTDTQY